These 31 T cell receptor beta chains originate from one sample sequenced in a study of T cells after yellow fever vaccination. TCRdb re-derived calls from the 5' RACE reads in MiXCR, one entry per CDR3 protein. The sample includes some 500,000 distinct CDR3 sequences, approximately 15% of them seen just once. The material sequenced was PBMCs, taken on the day of the yellow fever booster vaccination. All receptors derive from a man between 25 and 39 years old who received the YFV17D yellow fever vaccine.

This clonotype was found a few times. The rearrangement links TRBV5-1 to TRBJ1-2; no clear D gene. Trimming shortened V by 4 bases and J by 8 bases, and 18 bases separated the two germline ends. CDR3 length equals 14 residues. CDR1 SGHRS and CDR2 YFSETQ come from the germline V gene. Here the CDR3 DNA reads TGCGCCAGCAGCCCGTACCTTTTGGGAAGCGGCTACACCTTC. Residues: CASSPYLLGSGYTF.

Only a few counts were recorded for this clonotype. V gene TRBV27 combines with J gene TRBJ2-1, with 14 bases lining up with TRBD2. This CDR3 spans 18 amino acids. V was pared by 6 bases and J by 4 bases, with 11 bases of the junction left unmatched. Germline CDR1 reads MNHEY; CDR2 reads SMNVEV (reference sequence). The CDR3 DNA is TGTGCCAGCAGCCTAGGGACTAGCGGGAGCCAACGATACAATGAGCAGTTCTTC. It encodes CASSLGTSGSQRYNEQFF.

The rearrangement links TRBV20-1 to TRBJ2-3, with 7 bases identical to TRBD2. The junction had 6 bases not matched to a gene; V was cut back by 4 bases and J by 5 bases. This CDR3 is 13 amino acids long. CDR1 is DFQATT and CDR2 is SNEGSKA in the germline V gene (reference sequence). The CDR3 loop reads CSATVGGEDTQYF. For the CDR3, the DNA is TGCAGTGCTACGGTTGGGGGGGAAGATACGCAGTATTTT.

About this clonotype: Relative to the germline gene, one junction end is altered; a read error may explain this. V and J are TRBV5-1 and TRBJ2-7, with 8 bases lining up with TRBD1. There are 15 residues in the CDR3. Germline V CDR1 and CDR2: SGHRS, YFSETQ. CDR3 nucleotides: TGCGCCAGCAGCTCCCTGGGACAGGTCTCCTACGACCAGTACTTC. Translating gives CASSSLGQVSYDQYF.

This chain connects TRBV10-3 to TRBJ2-7; 8 bases fit TRBD2. The CDR3 loop spans 17 amino acids. CDR1 is ENHRY and CDR2 is SYGVKD in the germline V gene. V shed 0 bases, J shed 5 bases, and the junction held 12 bases outside the gene matches. The DNA of the CDR3 is TGTGCCATCAGTGAGTCGAGCGGGGGCATTACTAAGGACGAGCAGTACTTC. As protein: CAISESSGGITKDEQYF.

In its sample, this clonotype was seen once. CDR3 residues: CASSQWTGGVGELFF. The DNA of the CDR3 is TGTGCCAGCAGTCAATGGACAGGGGGCGTCGGGGAGCTGTTTTTT. The chain recombines TRBV27 with TRBJ2-2, with TRBD1 matching 11 bases. This CDR3 comprises 15 residues. Trimming removed 5 bases from V and 7 bases from J; junction bases left unmatched: 6. CDR1 and CDR2 from the germline V gene are MNHEY and SMNVEV (reference sequence).

The rearrangement joins TRBV11-2 to TRBJ2-1; 8 nucleotides line up with TRBD2. With V trimmed by 1 base and J by 3 bases, 17 bases remained unmatched. The germline V gene has CDR1 SGHAT and CDR2 FQNNGV. The CDR3 length is 20 residues. CDR3 sequence (DNA): TGTGCCAGCAGCTTAGGGGGCCTTGGGACGGGAGGGCCGAACTACAATGAGCAGTTCTTC. This codes for CASSLGGLGTGGPNYNEQFF.

The V and J genes are TRBV29-1 and TRBJ2-2; possibly TRBD1 for D (6 bases). The V end was cut by 5 bases, the J end by 2 bases, with 12 bases between. Germline loops: CDR1 SQVTM, CDR2 ANQGSEA. The CDR3 loop spans 14 amino acids. CDR3 in DNA: TGCAGCGTTCTACTTGGGGGCAACACCGGGGAGCTGTTTTTT. Translated, it gives CSVLLGGNTGELFF.

This chain joins TRBV6-5 and TRBJ2-1; TRBD1 is a possible D gene (5 bases). V was shortened by 0 bases and J by 1 base, with 7 bases between the two germline ends. In germline, CDR1 is MNHEY, CDR2 SVGAGI. CDR3 length: 15 amino acids. CDR3 residues: CASSYSRVSYNEQFF. As DNA, the CDR3 is TGTGCCAGCAGTTACTCCAGGGTTTCCTACAATGAGCAGTTCTTC.

This sequence joins TRBV28 and TRBJ2-3, with 10 bases identical to TRBD2. Germline V CDR1 and CDR2: MDHEN, SYDVKM. This CDR3 spans 14 amino acids. This chain's CDR3 is CASQTGTSVNTQYF. CDR3 DNA: TGTGCTTCCCAAACCGGGACTAGCGTAAATACGCAGTATTTT. The entire variable domain, with the rest obtained from reference TRBV28 and TRBJ2-3, is as follows: DVKVTQSSRYLVKRTGEKVFLECVQDMDHENMFWYRQDPGLGLRLIYFSYDVKMKEKGDIPEGYSVSREKKERFSLILESASTNQTSMYLCASQTGTSVNTQYFGPGTRLTVL.

The J gene is TRBJ2-2, the V gene TRBV7-2, with 11 bases that match TRBD2. V shed 1 base, J shed 3 bases, and the junction held 4 bases outside the gene matches. From germline, CDR1 is SGHTA and CDR2 FQGNSA. CDR3 length: 17 residues. The CDR3, as DNA: TGTGCCAGCAGCTTAGTAGGGACTAGCGGATACACCGGGGAGCTGTTTTTT. Encoded protein: CASSLVGTSGYTGELFF.

The CDR3 is CASSRTSGSGADTQYF. CDR3 bases: TGTGCCAGCAGCCGGACTAGCGGGAGTGGAGCAGATACGCAGTATTTT. This chain connects TRBV7-9 to TRBJ2-3, with 13 bases aligning to TRBD2. The CDR3 loop spans 16 amino acids. Germline CDR1 reads SEHNR; CDR2 reads FQNEAQ (reference sequence). Unmatched junction bases numbered 6, after V lost 5 bases and J lost 4 bases.

Only a few counts were recorded for this clonotype. V usage is TRBV4-3 and J usage is TRBJ2-5; TRBD1 or TRBD2 may be the D gene (6 bases each). Trimming stripped 1 base from V and 5 bases from J, with 20 bases between. Germline CDR1 is LGHNA and CDR2 is YSLEER. This CDR3 comprises 17 residues. The CDR3 spells CASSQGRGISSRETQYF. The CDR3 bases are TGCGCCAGCAGCCAAGGGAGGGGGATCTCCTCCCGGGAGACCCAGTACTTC.

This clonotype has just a few counts. This chain joins TRBV12-3 or TRBV12-4 and TRBJ1-3; unclear D gene. Trimming left V 4 bases short and J 8 bases short, with 18 bases between. The CDR3 covers 15 residues. The CDR3 region is CASSSPDTPVDTIYF. CDR3 coding DNA: TGTGCCAGCAGTTCACCTGATACTCCCGTGGACACCATATATTTT.

This clonotype was recorded a few times. J is TRBJ2-1 and V is TRBV27, with 7 bases matching TRBD2. The CDR3 covers 15 residues. From germline, CDR1 is MNHEY and CDR2 SMNVEV (reference sequence). J lost 5 bases, V lost 5 bases, and 9 bases had no gene match. The CDR3 nucleotides are TGTGCCAGCAGTCCGGCTGGCGGGAGAAACAATGAGCAGTTCTTC. Protein: CASSPAGGRNNEQFF.

This clonotype was seen at least ten times. This rearrangement joins TRBV4-3 to TRBJ2-4; D not certain. The CDR3 runs to 14 residues. Trimming took 0 bases from V and 6 from J, leaving 9 bases between them. Germline V gene lookup returns CDR1 LGHNA and CDR2 YSLEER. CDR3 residues: CASSQDRQRNIQYF. The CDR3 DNA reads TGCGCCAGCAGCCAAGATCGGCAGAGAAACATTCAGTACTTC.

The rearrangement uses TRBV20-1 and TRBJ2-2, with TRBD1 as a possible D gene (6 bases). Germline values: CDR1 DFQATT, CDR2 SNEGSKA (reference sequence). The CDR3 extends over 13 amino acids. Trimming took 6 bases from V and 1 from J, leaving 9 bases between them. The CDR3 loop is CSAGTQNTGELFF. The CDR3 DNA follows: TGCAGTGCGGGGACACAGAACACCGGGGAGCTGTTTTTT.

This clonotype was found a few times. The V call is TRBV7-2, the J call TRBJ2-5; no firm D call. Looked up from germline, CDR1 is SGHTA and CDR2 is FQGNSA. The CDR3 is made up of 12 amino acids. The ends were cut back, 5 bases at V and 4 bases at J, with 8 bases in the middle. The CDR3 DNA follows: TGTGCCAGCAGCCGGAGTCTAGAGACCCAGTACTTC. Encoded protein: CASSRSLETQYF.

The chain combines TRBV7-2 with TRBJ1-5; D gene unclear. CDR1 is SGHTA, CDR2 FQGNSA, per germline. The ends were cut back, 3 bases at V and 2 bases at J, with 11 bases in the middle. The CDR3 sequence is 15 residues long. The CDR3 nucleotides read TGTGCCAGCAGCTTCATCCCGGGAGGCAATCAGCCCCAGCATTTT. Encoded protein: CASSFIPGGNQPQHF.

This clonotype has just a few counts. The chain has TRBV11-2 and TRBJ2-7; D gene uncertain. Germline lookup yields CDR1 SGHAT and CDR2 FQNNGV. V lost 1 base and J 2 bases, leaving 9 bases between the germline ends. The CDR3 runs to 14 residues. The DNA for the CDR3 is TGTGCCAGCAGCTTAGGACCGACACCCTACGAGCAGTACTTC. It codes for CASSLGPTPYEQYF.

The chain carries TRBV7-2 and TRBJ2-1; TRBD2 aligns across 13 bases. V trimming: 5 bases; J trimming: 9 bases; junction bases outside the gene matches: 4. The germline CDR1 and CDR2 sequences are SGHTA and FQGNSA. The CDR3 sequence is 14 residues long. The CDR3 loop reads CASSGLAGVVEQFF. Written as DNA, the CDR3 is TGTGCCAGCAGCGGACTAGCGGGAGTCGTTGAGCAGTTCTTC.

This clonotype was counted a few times. The gene calls are TRBV10-3 and TRBJ2-3; D is ambiguous. Germline lookup yields CDR1 ENHRY and CDR2 SYGVKD. The CDR3 runs 16 residues. The ends were cut back, 0 bases at V and 3 bases at J, with 13 bases in the middle. CDR3 nucleotides: TGTGCCATCAGTGAGTCCAATGTAGTTCGGACAGATACGCAGTATTTT. It encodes CAISESNVVRTDTQYF.

This clonotype was recorded a few times. This rearrangement joins TRBV27 to TRBJ2-1; possible D gene TRBD2, 5 bases. Trimming removed 6 bases at V and 0 bases at J, with 15 bases between. CDR1 and CDR2 from the germline V gene are MNHEY and SMNVEV (reference sequence). This CDR3 spans 16 amino acids. CDR3 protein: CASRGSVATSYNEQFF. The CDR3 DNA reads as TGTGCCAGCAGGGGAAGCGTAGCGACCTCCTACAATGAGCAGTTCTTC.

The CDR3 sequence is CASSSPGNQPQHF. CDR3 nucleotide sequence: TGTGCCAGCAGTTCGCCAGGGAACCAGCCCCAGCATTTT. The V and J genes are TRBV12-3 or TRBV12-4 and TRBJ1-5, with D perhaps TRBD1 (5 bases). The V end lost 4 bases, the J end lost 7 bases, and 11 bases lay between the germline ends. This CDR3 is built from 13 residues.

The rearrangement links TRBV11-3 to TRBJ2-1, with unresolved D. Per germline, CDR1 SGHNT and CDR2 YENEEA. The length of the CDR3 is 12 residues. The V gene lost 3 bases and the J gene lost 7 bases, with 7 bases spanning the gap. The CDR3 spells CASSFHYNEQFF. CDR3 bases: TGTGCCAGCAGCTTCCATTATAATGAGCAGTTCTTC.

This clonotype was found a few times. This chain connects TRBV10-2 to TRBJ2-7, with 9 nucleotides matching TRBD1. The CDR3 runs 17 residues. The V gene's germline CDR1 is WSHSY and CDR2 SAAADI. V gave up 6 bases and J gave up 0 bases; unmatched junction bases: 12. The CDR3 region is CASSAGTGSWSSYEQYF. The CDR3 DNA follows: TGCGCCAGCAGCGCCGGGACAGGGAGTTGGAGCTCCTACGAGCAGTACTTC.

This clonotype was observed a handful of times. The genes are TRBV12-3 or TRBV12-4 and TRBJ1-2, with TRBD1 as a possible D gene (5 bases). CDR3 length equals 11 residues. V lost 3 bases and J lost 8, with 7 bases in between. The CDR3 loop is CASSFGGGYTF. CDR3 bases: TGTGCCAGCAGTTTCGGGGGAGGCTACACCTTC.

The J gene is TRBJ2-1, the V gene TRBV4-3; D tentatively fits TRBD1 or TRBD2 (5 bases each). Germline CDR1 and CDR2: LGHNA and YSLEER. The V end was cut by 3 bases, the J end by 7 bases, with 16 bases between. CDR3 size: 15 residues. CDR3 protein: CASSHIAYEGNEQFF. CDR3 bases: TGCGCCAGCAGCCACATAGCGTACGAGGGGAATGAGCAGTTCTTC.

This clonotype was seen a handful of times. Here the CDR3 DNA reads TGTGCCAGCAGTGAAGCCCTGCGGGTTTCCAGGGGATCTAATGAAAAACTGTTTTTT. This sequence encodes CASSEALRVSRGSNEKLFF. The chain has TRBV6-1 and TRBJ1-4, with D maybe TRBD1 (6 bases). Trimming took 0 bases from V and 3 from J, leaving 20 bases between them. There are 19 residues in the CDR3. Germline CDR1 MNHNS, CDR2 SASEGT.

This clonotype came up many times. The rearrangement uses TRBV7-9 and TRBJ2-2; D unclear. The CDR3 spans 16 residues. V lost 1 base and J lost 0, with 9 bases in between. CDR1 and CDR2 (germline): SEHNR, FQNEAQ (reference sequence). CDR3 loop: CASSLGTSTNTGELFF. The DNA of the CDR3 is TGTGCCAGCAGCTTAGGGACCTCGACGAACACCGGGGAGCTGTTTTTT.

Points on this clonotype: Compared with germline, one end of the junction differs, possibly owing to a read error. The chain recombines TRBV15 with TRBJ1-5; 7 bases fit TRBD1. CDR1 LNHNV and CDR2 YYDKDF come from the germline V gene (reference sequence). The CDR3 is 18 amino acids. The chain's CDR3 is CATSRGSNTGVGNQSQHF. The CDR3 DNA reads as TGTGCCACCAGCAGAGGAAGTAATACAGGGGTTGGCAATCAGTCCCAGCATTTT.